The T cell receptor (beta chain) described here comes from a study of a mutant IDH1 vaccine in newly diagnosed glioma (dated by TCRdb to the early 2020s). General notes on the study: Patients received eight vaccinations in weeks 1, 3, 5, 7, 11, 15, 19 and 23, corresponding to visits V03 through V10. Vaccination was initiated 4-6 weeks after radiotherapy alone, or concurrently with temozolomide cycles in the chemotherapy-containing groups. Of the approximately 30 treated patients, approximately 62% were male and 37.5% were female, and the mean age was roughly 40 years. Before enrollment, most patients had been given radiochemotherapy with temozolomide as standard therapy, while the rest had received either radiotherapy alone or temozolomide alone. Peripheral blood was drawn at six visits: V03 (baseline), V05, V07, V10, V12 and V13. For exploratory analyses, about two dozen treated patients had longitudinal TCRB deep sequencing done wherever samples were available. The research as a whole found: Pseudoprogression seemed to be unrelated to changes in the top peripheral T cell clonotypes found by TCRB sequencing. Immune responses induced by the vaccine were seen in roughly 95% of patients across multiple MHC alleles. Availability determined which PBMC samples were chosen for TCRB deep sequencing. According to the authors, sample limitations meant that analyses of patient blood samples could not be reproduced.

Read against the paper, the sample's time point label means: week 11, during vaccination. Each vaccine dose was 300 ug of a 20-mer mutant IDH1 peptide in Montanide, given subcutaneously with topical imiquimod. Newly diagnosed WHO grade 3 or 4 IDH1-mutant astrocytomas showing loss of nuclear ATRX were present in the donors. The samples were drawn from NOA16, a multicentre, single-arm, open-label phase I trial in Germany that tested a mutant IDH1 peptide vaccine in humans for the first time. Genomic DNA for TCRB sequencing was isolated from EDTA blood with the DNeasy Blood and Tissue Kit. The germline V gene sets CDR1 to SGHVS and CDR2 to FNYEAQ. V drops 0 bases and J drops 5 bases, leaving 8 bases in between. The CDR3, cysteine through phenylalanine, is 14 amino acids long. Of all the DNA, just the CDR3 is kept, 42 bases in frame from base 1. The library was obtained by the immunoSEQ multiplex PCR assay. Following the manufacturer's protocol, the hsTCRB Kit was used to amplify rearranged TCR beta chain sequences. An Illumina MiSeq was used to sequence the TCRB libraries. The authors' pipeline ran thus. The kit vendor's proprietary platform handled demultiplexing, trimming and gene mapping. The table comes from immuneACCESS by way of TCRdb, which keeps in-frame sequences with V and J called. Part of the clones is missing from these tables; in studies checked, under half for an unresolved V gene and the rest for unknown reasons. The V and J calls and clone size come from that table; D and trimming were worked out from the DNA. The sample data list about 31,000 clones, and about 73% of these were observed just once. Roughly 22% of the sample comes from the top ten.

Only a few counts were recorded for this clone. Its antigen remains unidentified. The sample holds no much larger clone one base away, and base qualities are not on file. The source material was PBMCs, sampled from a glioma patient whose treatment included an IDH1 peptide vaccine. The sequence is built from TRBV7-6 and TRBJ2-1; no D gene can be assigned with confidence. The TCR was taken from a young man with glioma. The sequenced DNA is TGTGCCAGCAGCTTAGCGCCCCGGGACAATGAGCAGTTCTTC. This codes for CASSLAPRDNEQFF. The CDR3, completed at both ends by the reference TRBV7-6 and TRBJ2-1 genes, gives the full variable domain GAGVSQSPRYKVTKRGQDVALRCDPISGHVSLYWYRQALGQGPEFLTYFNYEAQQDKSGLPNDRFSAERPEGSISTLTIQRTEQRDSAMYRCASSLAPRDNEQFFGPGTRLTVL.